A single sample gave rise to the 14 T cell receptor beta chains below, sequenced in a study of blood T cell repertoires in COVID-19. This table comes from immunoSEQ multiplex PCR, and its TCRdb copy is limited to in-frame clones, with some not included. The top ten clones hold roughly a quarter of a sample with 35,000 to 50,000 clones, about 77% of them seen once. The sample consisted of peripheral blood. The receptors here all came from a man aged 80 or over with acute or convalescent COVID-19.

The chain carries TRBV28 and TRBJ2-7, with D hard to call. The CDR3 has 14 residues. The germline gives CDR1 MDHEN, CDR2 SYDVKM. V lost 8 bases to trimming and J lost 1 base, with 15 bases between them. The CDR3 here is CASCPSVGSYEQYF. DNA of the CDR3: TGTGCCAGCTGCCCATCGGTCGGGTCCTACGAGCAGTACTTC. Full variable domain (outside the CDR3, taken from reference TRBV28 and TRBJ2-7): DVKVTQSSRYLVKRTGEKVFLECVQDMDHENMFWYRQDPGLGLRLIYFSYDVKMKEKGDIPEGYSVSREKKERFSLILESASTNQTSMYLCASCPSVGSYEQYFGPGTRLTVT.

The J gene is TRBJ2-3, the V gene TRBV5-5; 7 bases are shared with TRBD1. The CDR3 totals 14 residues. Germline CDR1 SGHKS, CDR2 YYEKEE (reference sequence). V was pared by 4 bases and J by 4 bases, with 6 bases of the junction left unmatched. The CDR3 is CASSPGQAADTQYF. CDR3 DNA sequence: TGTGCCAGCAGCCCAGGACAGGCAGCAGATACGCAGTATTTT.

The CDR3 DNA reads TGTGCCAGCAGCACCTGGACAGGGGTTGGTGCTTTCTTT. Protein product: CASSTWTGVGAFF. The chain is built from TRBV7-8 and TRBJ1-1, with 9 positions matching TRBD1. In germline, CDR1 is SGHVS, CDR2 FQNEAQ. V shed 5 bases, J shed 11 bases, and the junction held 9 bases outside the gene matches. This CDR3 is built from 13 residues.

The chain has TRBV12-3 or TRBV12-4 and TRBJ1-2, with a possible D match to TRBD1 (6 bases). The length of the CDR3 is 13 residues. Trimming removed 1 base from V and 6 bases from J, with 9 bases in between. The chain's CDR3 is CASSLGTVNGYTF. Here the CDR3 DNA reads TGTGCCAGCAGTTTAGGGACAGTAAATGGCTACACCTTC.

The chain couples TRBV7-2 to TRBJ1-2, with 10 bases matching TRBD1. Germline V gene data show CDR1 as SGHTA and CDR2 as FQGNSA. The CDR3 runs 14 residues. Losses at the gene ends were 3 bases for V and 8 bases for J; bases not matched to a gene: 6. CDR3 loop: CASSLSGTGEGYTF. CDR3 DNA: TGTGCCAGCAGCTTGTCCGGGACAGGGGAGGGCTACACCTTC.

The chain couples TRBV11-2 to TRBJ1-5; perhaps TRBD1 as D (6 bases). Trimming shortened V by 0 bases and J by 1 base, and 7 bases separated the two germline ends. CDR3 length: 15 residues. Germline loops: CDR1 SGHAT, CDR2 FQNNGV. CDR3 sequence (DNA): TGTGCCAGCAGCTTAGAAGGGGGAAGCAATCAGCCCCAGCATTTT. It codes for CASSLEGGSNQPQHF.

The gene calls are TRBV19 and TRBJ1-3, with D possibly being TRBD1 (5 bases). In germline, CDR1 is LNHDA, CDR2 SQIVND (reference sequence). Trimming removed 2 bases at V and 4 bases at J, with 12 bases between. This CDR3 spans 15 amino acids. In nucleotides, the CDR3 is TGTGCCAGTAGTATAACGGGGGTTCACGGAAACACCATATATTTT. Protein product: CASSITGVHGNTIYF.

The rearrangement uses TRBV5-1 and TRBJ1-1; 12 bases agree with TRBD1. The V and J ends lost 4 bases and 4 bases, in that order; junction bases with no gene match: 8. The CDR3 covers 16 residues. The germline V gene has CDR1 SGHRS and CDR2 YFSETQ. The CDR3: CASSPGTGGAGTEAFF. The CDR3 DNA sequence: TGCGCCAGCAGCCCCGGGACAGGGGGCGCGGGCACTGAAGCTTTCTTT.

This clone was found once. The V and J genes are TRBV29-1 and TRBJ1-2; 7 bases match TRBD1. The CDR3 totals 13 residues. CDR1 is SQVTM and CDR2 is ANQGSEA in the germline V gene. Germline trimming cut 6 bases from V and 0 bases from J; bases unmatched to any gene: 4. CDR3 region: CSVGGQTNYGYTF. Here the CDR3 DNA reads TGCAGCGTGGGGGGACAGACTAACTATGGCTACACCTTC.

J is TRBJ2-7 and V is TRBV5-1; 9 nucleotides align to TRBD1. Germline-derived CDR1 and CDR2 are SGHRS and YFSETQ. The CDR3 runs to 15 residues. V lost 4 bases, J lost 0 bases, and 5 bases stayed unmatched. CDR3 region: CASSPTTGGSYEQYF. The CDR3 DNA is TGCGCCAGCAGCCCGACGACAGGGGGCTCCTACGAGCAGTACTTC.

J is TRBJ2-2 and V is TRBV2, with 8 nucleotides matching TRBD2. CDR3 length: 15 residues. The ends lost 6 bases at V and 4 bases at J; junction bases unmatched: 7. Germline V gene sequence: CDR1 SNHLY, CDR2 FYNNEI. Here the CDR3 DNA reads TGTGCCAGCAGACAAGGACTAGCAGCCACCGGGGAGCTGTTTTTT. Its protein is CASRQGLAATGELFF.

V usage is TRBV9 and J usage is TRBJ2-7, with 9 bases aligning to TRBD2. The germline V gene encodes CDR1 SGDLS and CDR2 YYNGEE. The CDR3 contains 15 residues. Losses at the gene ends were 0 bases for V and 7 bases for J; bases not matched to a gene: 8. DNA of the CDR3: TGTGCCAGCAGCGTAGGGATAGCGGGAGCGGGGGAGCAGTACTTC. Its translation is CASSVGIAGAGEQYF.

The CDR3 nucleotides read TGTGCCAGCATCAGGGCGTCCTACAATGAGCAGTTCTTC. Residues: CASIRASYNEQFF. This chain uses TRBV6-5 with TRBJ2-1; D perhaps matches TRBD1 (5 bases). CDR3 length equals 13 residues. Germline V gene sequence: CDR1 MNHEY, CDR2 SVGAGI. Trimming cost V 7 bases and J 1 base, with 8 bases left between them.

This chain connects TRBV10-3 to TRBJ2-3; 12 nucleotides agree with TRBD1. CDR3 length: 14 amino acids. Germline CDR1 is ENHRY and CDR2 is SYGVKD. V was pared by 9 bases and J by 6 bases, with 7 bases of the junction left unmatched. CDR3 nucleotides: TGTGCCATAACCGGGACAGGGGGCCTGGATACGCAGTATTTT. Residues: CAITGTGGLDTQYF.